The clone carrying this TCR beta chain was observed at least ten times. The antigen is undetermined. The sample belongs to a study of glioma-infiltrating T cells. Study-wide findings and caveats: CDR3 overlap between tissue and blood was very small. Gliomas, especially low-grade, showed above-expected tissue-blood divergence; non-neoplastic patients showed below.

Germline values: CDR1 MDHEN, CDR2 SYDVKM. The CDR3 has 16 amino acids. The ends were cut back, 5 bases at V and 6 bases at J, with 22 bases in the middle. Using RNA template, CDR3s of TCR alpha and beta were amplified with iRepertoire arm-PCR. From the multiplex PCR reads, TCRdb called clonotypes with MiXCR, one entry per CDR3 protein. The sample includes around 190,000 distinct CDR3 sequences, roughly 32% of them seen just once. This clonotype was obtained from a human donor with low-grade glioma or glioblastoma, undergoing nonglioma brain surgery, or in good health (not recorded which). What was sequenced was glioma tissue, nonneoplastic brain tissue, or PBMCs (not recorded which). The rearrangement links TRBV28 to TRBJ1-2, with a tentative D call TRBD1 (5 bases). The CDR3: CASSQNNRIVGHGYTF. The CDR3 DNA reads TGTGCCAGCAGTCAAAACAACCGGATCGTGGGACATGGCTACACCTTC.